This record looks at one T cell receptor beta chain sequence and its context. The CDR3 covers 17 residues. The germline V and J ends were trimmed by 5 bases and 0 bases, with 17 bases remaining between them. Per germline, CDR1 MNHNY and CDR2 SVGAGI (reference sequence). The repertoire was sequenced with immunoSEQ multiplex PCR; TCRdb's copy has only in-frame clones and lacks some. The profile shows some 170,000 clones, around 90% of them singletons. This sample stems from a study of T cell responses to AZD1222 COVID-19 vaccine. The receptor comes from an adult in good health. The J gene is TRBJ1-5, the V gene TRBV6-6, with D hard to call. This material consisted of peripheral blood, taken on day 0 of AZD1222 vaccination. The CDR3 DNA sequence: TGTGCCAGCAGTCGAACACCGAACATGGATAGCAATCAGCCCCAGCATTTT. Protein product: CASSRTPNMDSNQPQHF.